Described below is a single TCR beta chain sequence and its context. The assay was immunoSEQ multiplex PCR, and TCRdb's table has in-frame clones only and misses some. This table holds 330,000 or so clones, approximately 88% found once. This sample is part of a study of blood T cell repertoires in COVID-19. Per germline, CDR1 MDHEN and CDR2 SYDVKM. V lost 2 bases to trimming and J lost 3 bases; unmatched junction nucleotides: 6. The CDR3 has 16 amino acids. The origin of this receptor is a man aged 25-45 years who had recovered from COVID-19. The gene calls are TRBV28 and TRBJ1-5, with 8 positions matching TRBD1. Sequencing was done on a sample of PBMCs or T cells enriched from blood (not recorded which). The CDR3 bases are TGTGCCAGCAGTTTACGAGGACAGGGAATCAATCAGCCCCAGCATTTT. Translated: CASSLRGQGINQPQHF.